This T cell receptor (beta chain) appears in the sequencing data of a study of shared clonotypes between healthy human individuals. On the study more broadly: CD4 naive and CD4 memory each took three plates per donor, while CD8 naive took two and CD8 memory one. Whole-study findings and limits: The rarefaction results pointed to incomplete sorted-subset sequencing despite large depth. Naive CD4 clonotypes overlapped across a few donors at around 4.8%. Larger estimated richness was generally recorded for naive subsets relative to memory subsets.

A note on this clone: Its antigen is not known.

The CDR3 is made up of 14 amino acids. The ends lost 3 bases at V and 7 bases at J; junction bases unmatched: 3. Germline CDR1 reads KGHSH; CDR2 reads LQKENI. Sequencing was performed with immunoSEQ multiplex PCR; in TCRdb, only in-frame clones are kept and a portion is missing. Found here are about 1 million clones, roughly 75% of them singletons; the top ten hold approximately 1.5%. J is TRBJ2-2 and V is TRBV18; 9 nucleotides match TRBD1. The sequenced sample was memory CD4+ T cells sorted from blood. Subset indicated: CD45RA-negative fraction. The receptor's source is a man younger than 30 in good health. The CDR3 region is CASSPGQGDGELFF. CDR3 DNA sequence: TGTGCCAGCTCACCGGGACAGGGTGACGGGGAGCTGTTTTTT.